The T cell receptor beta chain described here comes from a study of a mutant IDH1 vaccine in newly diagnosed glioma (dated by TCRdb to the early 2020s). General notes on the study: Vaccination was initiated 4-6 weeks after radiotherapy alone, or concurrently with temozolomide cycles in the chemotherapy-containing groups. Of the 25 to 35 treated patients, roughly 60% were male and approximately 40% were female, and a mean age of around 40 years was recorded. Prior to enrollment, patients had been given standard therapy consisting of radiotherapy alone, temozolomide alone, or radiochemotherapy with temozolomide, with the combination given to most patients. Visit V12 was the week-35 safety follow-up and visit V13 was the week-47 end of study. Peripheral blood was drawn at six visits: V03 (baseline), V05, V07, V10, V12 and V13. Longitudinal TCRB deep sequencing was performed for roughly 24 treated patients wherever samples were available for exploratory analyses. Broader findings and caveats from the paper: Changes in the top peripheral T cell clonotypes picked up by TCRB sequencing did not appear to be linked to pseudoprogression. Immune responses induced by the vaccine were seen in roughly 92% of patients across multiple MHC alleles. It was noted by the authors that analyses of patient blood samples could not be reproduced owing to sample limitations. Availability determined which PBMC samples were chosen for TCRB deep sequencing.

About this clone: Its target antigen remains unknown. Within one base of it there is no much larger clone, and no base qualities were kept. This specimen includes other DNA sequences encoding the same CDR3.

The time point label here, explained by the study, means: week 35, safety follow-up. A 20-mer mutant IDH1 peptide at 300 micrograms in Montanide made up each vaccine dose, which was injected subcutaneously together with topical imiquimod. Patients were given eight vaccinations, in weeks 1, 3, 5, 7, 11, 15, 19 and 23, which matched visits V03 through V10. The donors had newly diagnosed IDH1-mutant astrocytomas of WHO grade 3 or 4 that showed loss of nuclear ATRX. The samples were drawn from NOA16, a multicentre, single-arm, open-label phase I trial in Germany that tested a mutant IDH1 peptide vaccine in humans for the first time. Genomic DNA for TCRB sequencing was extracted from EDTA blood using the DNeasy Blood and Tissue Kit. The library was generated by the immunoSEQ multiplex PCR assay. Following the manufacturer's protocol, the hsTCRB Kit was used to amplify rearranged TCR beta chain sequences. An Illumina MiSeq was used to sequence the TCRB libraries. As for the original processing: The kit vendor's proprietary platform handled demultiplexing, trimming and gene mapping. Sourced from immuneACCESS, this table was stored by TCRdb with only in-frame sequences that have V and J called. A share of the clones is absent; for the studies checked, an unresolved V gene accounts for under half, and the remainder has no known explanation. D and trimming were read from the DNA, whereas the V and J calls and clone size are those reported in that table. The sample table lists under 40,000 clones, over 65% of them with a count of one. The top ten clones comprise approximately 10% of the sample.

The sample in question was PBMCs, obtained from a glioma patient whose treatment included an IDH1 peptide vaccine. The source of this sequence is a woman aged 40 to 55 with glioma.

DNA sequence: TGTGCCAGCAGTGACGGGGAGGTTCAGCCCCAGCATTTT. Translated, it reads CASSDGEVQPQHF. The rearranged chain carries TRBV6-1 and TRBJ1-5, with the D gene not clear enough to name. At the junction V is shortened by 3 bases and J by 6 bases, with 9 bases in between. The CDR3 runs 13 amino acids, cysteine and phenylalanine included. The DNA shown is the 39-base CDR3, in frame from base 1. The germline V gene specifies MNHNS as CDR1 and SASEGT as CDR2.